The 6 T cell receptor beta chains below come from one sample, sequenced in a study of shared clonotypes between healthy human individuals. The method was immunoSEQ multiplex PCR; TCRdb's version includes in-frame clones alone and lacks a portion of them. Among a few million clones listed, more than 90% were seen once. Sequences were obtained from naive CD4+ T cells sorted from blood. This sample's subset: CD45RA+ positively selected. Receptors were obtained from a young man in good health.

The rearrangement uses TRBV2 and TRBJ1-6; 8 positions match TRBD1. The CDR3 contains 16 residues. Germline assignment: CDR1 SNHLY and CDR2 FYNNEI. J was trimmed by 4 bases and V by 8 bases; bases with no gene match: 10. DNA of the CDR3: TGTGCCAGCGGGGGAGACAGGGGAAGGTATAATTCACCCCTCCACTTT. The encoded protein is CASGGDRGRYNSPLHF.

The chain couples TRBV10-1 to TRBJ2-5; D perhaps matches TRBD2 (6 bases). V shed 5 bases and J shed 0 bases, with 16 bases lying between them. The CDR3 sequence is 16 residues long. Germline V CDR1 and CDR2: WNHNN, SYGVQD (reference sequence). Written as DNA, the CDR3 is TGCGCCAGCAGTAAGGGTAGCGGATTATACCAAGAGACCCAGTACTTC. Protein: CASSKGSGLYQETQYF.

The chain recombines TRBV10-3 with TRBJ2-7, with TRBD1 matching 9 bases. Germline values: CDR1 ENHRY, CDR2 SYGVKD. This CDR3 is built from 14 residues. Trimming took 6 bases from V and 4 from J; bases not matched to a gene: 7. The CDR3 nucleotides read TGTGCCATCAGCCCCGGGACAGGGATATACGAGCAGTACTTC. Translation gives CAISPGTGIYEQYF.

The CDR3 DNA follows: TGTGCCAGCAGCTTAGTGGGGCGGGAAAATGAGCAGTTCTTC. Protein: CASSLVGRENEQFF. The rearrangement links TRBV7-9 to TRBJ2-1, with D possibly matching TRBD2 (6 bases). The germline gives CDR1 SEHNR, CDR2 FQNEAQ (reference sequence). V was shortened by 1 base and J by 7 bases, with 11 bases between the two germline ends. The CDR3 runs 14 residues.

J is TRBJ2-7 and V is TRBV4-3, with D perhaps assigned TRBD1 or TRBD2 (5 bases each). V lost 0 bases to trimming and J lost 9 bases, with 9 bases between them. Germline loops: CDR1 LGHNA, CDR2 YSLEER. This CDR3 is built from 12 residues. CDR3 nucleotides: TGCGCCAGCAGCCAAGACGGGACGGTGCAGTACTTC. Translated, it gives CASSQDGTVQYF.

This clone was detected only once. J is TRBJ2-3 and V is TRBV7-3; no definite D call. Per germline, CDR1 SGHTA and CDR2 FQGTGA. The CDR3 runs to 12 residues. Trimming removed 3 bases at V and 5 bases at J, with 6 bases between. CDR3 amino acids: CASSFRIDTQYF. The CDR3 DNA reads TGTGCCAGCAGCTTCAGAATAGATACGCAGTATTTT.